A selection of T cell receptor beta chains follows, all from one sample in a study of control samples from healthy donors and cancer patients. Libraries were prepared by immunoSEQ multiplex PCR; TCRdb keeps only in-frame clonotypes and omits some of them. This table holds about 120,000 clones, around 92% found once. Sequenced sample: blood. All receptors derive from a man between 45 and 60 years old in good health. The CDR3 runs from the conserved cysteine through the conserved F or W. The D gene is left open where the match is weak. The size field is filled for only some rows; it gives once, few, many or a size class.

j_call d_call v_call clone_size cdr3_nt cdr3_aa
TRBJ2-3 NA TRBV7-2 NA TGTGCCAGCAGCTTAAAGGGGGAGGCAGATACGCAGTATTTT CASSLKGEADTQYF
TRBJ1-1 NA TRBV11-3 NA TGTGCCAGCAGCCTTGGGACGGCGAACACTGAAGCTTTCTTT CASSLGTANTEAFF
TRBJ2-1 NA TRBV11-2 NA TGTGCCAGCAGCTCCCAGGAAGGGACTGCCTACAATGAGCAGTTCTTC CASSSQEGTAYNEQFF
TRBJ1-6 NA TRBV28 NA TGTGCCAGCAGTTTCGGGTGGTCCTATAATTCACCCCTCCACTTT CASSFGWSYNSPLHF
TRBJ2-5 NA TRBV5-1 NA TGCGCCAGCAGCCCGGAAGGAGAGACCCAGTACTTC CASSPEGETQYF
TRBJ1-1 NA TRBV27 NA TGTGCCAGCAGTCCTCAGGGGTCTGAGACTGAAGCTTTCTTT CASSPQGSETEAFF
TRBJ1-1 TRBD1 TRBV9 NA TGTGCCAGCAGACAGCAACAGGGGGCCCCGATGAACACTGAAGCTTTCTTT CASRQQQGAPMNTEAFF
TRBJ2-7 NA TRBV21-1 NA TGTGCCAGCAGCTCTACGACAGGGGGCGAGTACGAGCAGTACTTC CASSSTTGGEYEQYF
TRBJ2-6 NA TRBV15 NA TGTGCCACCAGCAGAGATACGGACTCTGGGGCCAACGTCCTGACTTTC CATSRDTDSGANVLTF
TRBJ2-2 NA TRBV18 NA TGTGCCAGCTCACCATGGGCAGTCAACACCGGGGAGCTGTTTTTT CASSPWAVNTGELFF
TRBJ2-3 NA TRBV10-2 NA TGCGCCAGCAGTGGTCTGTGGGGGTTCACAGATACGCAGTATTTT CASSGLWGFTDTQYF
TRBJ1-1 NA TRBV27 NA TGTGCCAGCAGTTTAATCGGGGGGGACACTGAAGCTTTCTTT CASSLIGGDTEAFF
TRBJ1-3 TRBD1 TRBV19 once TGTGCCAGTAGTAGCACAGGGGGATGGTCCATATATTTT CASSSTGGWSIYF
TRBJ2-2 TRBD1 TRBV29-1 many TGCAGCGCCAGGGGGTCCGGGGAGCTGTTTTTT CSARGSGELFF
TRBJ1-5 TRBD1 TRBV5-1 NA TGCGCCAGCAGCTTTACAGGGGATGACCAGCCCCAGCATTTT CASSFTGDDQPQHF
TRBJ2-5 TRBD1 TRBV28 NA TGTGCCAGCAGAACTCAGGGGGCGGCGGCCCAGTACTTC CASRTQGAAAQYF
TRBJ2-1 NA TRBV13 NA TGTGCCAGCAGCTTTGGGGGGAGACGGAATGAGCAGTTCTTC CASSFGGRRNEQFF
TRBJ1-1 TRBD1 TRBV30 once TGTGCCTGGACCCCCGGGACAGGGGGATGGAGGACTGAAGCTTTCTTT CAWTPGTGGWRTEAFF
TRBJ1-2 TRBD1 TRBV2 NA TGTGCCAGCAGCCCGAGAACAGGGGCGATAGGCTACACCTTC CASSPRTGAIGYTF
TRBJ1-6 TRBD1 TRBV27 NA TGTGCCAGCACATTAGACAGGGGTGGGTCACCCCTCCACTTT CASTLDRGGSPLHF
TRBJ2-7 NA TRBV5-5 NA TGTGCCAGCAGCTTGCCAGGGAACTACGAGCAGTACTTC CASSLPGNYEQYF
TRBJ2-7 NA TRBV21-1 NA TGTGCCAGCAGCAAAAAACCTCCGGACAGGGGACACTCCTACGAGCAGTACTTC CASSKKPPDRGHSYEQYF
TRBJ2-1 TRBD2 TRBV27 NA TGTGCCAGCAGTTTAAAGCGGGGGTTCAATGAGCAGTTCTTC CASSLKRGFNEQFF
TRBJ1-2 NA TRBV5-1 NA TGCGCCAGCAGCTTGTTTGGCGGGGATGGCTACACCTTC CASSLFGGDGYTF
TRBJ1-4 NA TRBV6-5 NA TGTGCCAGCAGGTCCCGGGGGCGGGACGAAAAACTGTTTTTT CASRSRGRDEKLFF
TRBJ1-2 NA TRBV7-2 NA TGTGCCAGCAGCTTAGAAGAGGTCCGGGTTGGTGGCTACACCTTC CASSLEEVRVGGYTF
TRBJ1-5 TRBD1 TRBV19 NA TGTGCCAGTACCCCGACAGGGGGCCTAAATCAGCCCCAGCATTTT CASTPTGGLNQPQHF
TRBJ1-4 TRBD1 TRBV5-6 NA TGTGCCAGCAGCCCTGGACAGGGGGCTAATGAAAAACTGTTTTTT CASSPGQGANEKLFF
TRBJ2-3 TRBD1 TRBV7-9 NA TGTGCCAGCAGCTCCCTCGAGGGGGCGCATGTGATAGATACGCAGTATTTT CASSSLEGAHVIDTQYF
TRBJ2-2 NA TRBV6-2/TRBV6-3 NA TGTGCCAGCAGCCACGGCCCTAACACCGGGGAGCTGTTTTTT CASSHGPNTGELFF
TRBJ2-7 NA TRBV5-4 NA TGTGCCAGCAGCTCCTTTTCGGGAGAGCAGTACTTC CASSSFSGEQYF
TRBJ1-2 NA TRBV21-1 NA TGTGCCAGCAGCAAAGGGGTAGGGAAGAGTGGCTACACCTTC CASSKGVGKSGYTF
TRBJ1-1 NA TRBV27 NA TGTGCCAGCAGTTTTCCGGACGGTGAAGCTTTCTTT CASSFPDGEAFF
TRBJ2-7 TRBD1 TRBV15 NA TGTGCCACCAGCAGCCGGGACAGGGAACACGAGCAGTACTTC CATSSRDREHEQYF
TRBJ1-5 NA TRBV6-5 NA TGTGCCAGCAGCAGCACGGACTGGGGCAATCAGCCCCAGCATTTT CASSSTDWGNQPQHF
TRBJ1-1 NA TRBV5-1 NA TGCGCCAGCAGCTCCCTAGGGGGTCTGGGGACTGAAGCTTTCTTT CASSSLGGLGTEAFF
TRBJ2-7 NA TRBV9 NA TGTGCCAGCAGCGCTGATAGTGGGGGGCACGGGCAGTACTTC CASSADSGGHGQYF
TRBJ1-1 NA TRBV29-1 NA TGCAGCGTGGAGGACGGCATGAACACTGAAGCTTTCTTT CSVEDGMNTEAFF
TRBJ2-7 NA TRBV19 NA TGTGCCACCCGGGGGACCCTGGGGAGCTACGAGCAGTACTTC CATRGTLGSYEQYF
TRBJ2-6 TRBD1 TRBV6-6 NA TGTGCCAGCAGTCCTTACCCCGGGACAGGGACTGGGGCCAACGTCCTGACTTTC CASSPYPGTGTGANVLTF
TRBJ2-7 NA TRBV4-1 once TGCGCCAGCAGCCAAGGCTTTCACTACGAGCAGTACTTC CASSQGFHYEQYF
TRBJ2-3 NA TRBV15 NA TGTGCCACCAGCAAGCGCGCAGGGCGGAACACAGATACGCAGTATTTT CATSKRAGRNTDTQYF
TRBJ2-1 NA TRBV4-2 NA TGTGCCAGCAGCCAAGATAAGGGGACCACTTACAATGAGCAGTTCTTC CASSQDKGTTYNEQFF
TRBJ2-6 NA TRBV11-2 NA TGTGCCAGCAGCAACCGGGGACGTAAGTCTGGGGCCAACGTCCTGACTTTC CASSNRGRKSGANVLTF
TRBJ2-7 NA TRBV5-1 NA TGCGCCAGCAGCTTGGATGCTCGGGGAAGCGAGCAGTACTTC CASSLDARGSEQYF
TRBJ2-7 TRBD1 TRBV5-6 NA TGTGCCAGCAGCCGACAGGGGGCTAGCGAGCAGTACTTC CASSRQGASEQYF
TRBJ2-1 NA TRBV3-1/TRBV3-2 NA TGTGCCAGCAGCCAACCGGGACTCCGGTCATATGAGCAGTTCTTC CASSQPGLRSYEQFF
TRBJ2-7 NA TRBV19 NA TGTGCCAGTAGTTCCGAGATGGGCGGCGGATACTACGAGCAGTACTTC CASSSEMGGGYYEQYF
TRBJ2-2 TRBD2 TRBV5-1 NA TGCGCCAGCAGGCAACTAGCGGGGGCGACGAACACCGGGGAGCTGTTTTTT CASRQLAGATNTGELFF
TRBJ1-1 NA TRBV28 NA TGTGCCAGCAGTCCTCACTCAGTAGTTCTAGAAGCTTTCTTT CASSPHSVVLEAFF
TRBJ1-1 NA TRBV9 NA TGTGCCAGCAGCCCAGGACTTCCTTCGGGAGCTTTCTTT CASSPGLPSGAFF
TRBJ2-1 TRBD2 TRBV27 NA TGTGCCAGCAGTTCAGAACTAGCGGGGGGGCGGAATGAGCAGTTCTTC CASSSELAGGRNEQFF
TRBJ2-3 NA TRBV5-8 NA TGTGCCAGCCCGGCCGGGGTGGGGACAGATACGCAGTATTTT CASPAGVGTDTQYF
TRBJ1-2 NA TRBV24-1 once TGTGCCACCAGTGGAAGTGGCTTATTCACGGGTACCTATGGCTACACCTTC CATSGSGLFTGTYGYTF
TRBJ1-2 NA TRBV3-1/TRBV3-2 NA TGTGCCAGCAGCCAAGCCGGTACGATGGATGGCTACACCTTC CASSQAGTMDGYTF
TRBJ1-6 NA TRBV7-9 once TGTGCCAGCAGTTACTCCGGGTCTTCACCCCTCCACTTT CASSYSGSSPLHF
TRBJ1-5 TRBD1 TRBV19 NA TGTGCCAGTAGTAAACAGGGGGGCAATCAGCCCCAGCATTTT CASSKQGGNQPQHF
TRBJ2-2 NA TRBV27 few TGTGCCAGCATGCCGGGGGCAGGGAGGGACGGGGAGCTGTTTTTT CASMPGAGRDGELFF
TRBJ1-4 NA TRBV30 NA TGTGCCTGGAGTGTACAGAGGGAAAAACTGTTTTTT CAWSVQREKLFF